The rows below give T cell receptor beta chains drawn from one sample of a study of PD-1 blockade in classical Hodgkin lymphoma. TCRdb's table, derived via immunoSEQ multiplex PCR, lists solely in-frame clones and lacks some. Of about 41,000 clones listed, about 74% are singletons. The specimen was peripheral blood mononuclear cells (PBMCs), collected at baseline. The receptors derive from a human donor with classical Hodgkin lymphoma. CDR3s include the opening cysteine and the closing phenylalanine or tryptophan. Fields, in order: V gene, J gene, clone size, D gene, CDR3 DNA, CDR3 protein. D genes are given only for firm matches. A row's size may be missing; if present it is once, few, many or a size class.

V gene: TRBV18
J gene: TRBJ2-5
clone size: few
D gene: TRBD1
CDR3 DNA: TGTGCCAGCTCATCCCGGACAGGAGAGACCCAGTACTTC
CDR3 protein: CASSSRTGETQYF

V gene: TRBV11-2
J gene: TRBJ2-5
clone size: few
D gene: NA
CDR3 DNA: TGTGCCAGCAGCTTATGGGGGGCGCAGGGTGAGACCCAGTACTTC
CDR3 protein: CASSLWGAQGETQYF

V gene: TRBV25-1
J gene: TRBJ2-6
clone size: NA
D gene: TRBD1
CDR3 DNA: TGTGCCAGCAGAAGGACAGGGGCCTTCTCTGGGGCCAACGTCCTGACTTTC
CDR3 protein: CASRRTGAFSGANVLTF

V gene: TRBV5-4
J gene: TRBJ2-7
clone size: NA
D gene: NA
CDR3 DNA: TGTGCCAGCAGCGCCGGGGGGCCGACCTACGAGCAGTACTTC
CDR3 protein: CASSAGGPTYEQYF

V gene: TRBV28
J gene: TRBJ1-1
clone size: NA
D gene: NA
CDR3 DNA: TGTGCCAGCAGTTTAAGTCAGATGAACACTGAAGCTTTCTTT
CDR3 protein: CASSLSQMNTEAFF

V gene: TRBV18
J gene: TRBJ1-5
clone size: few
D gene: NA
CDR3 DNA: TGTGCCAGCTCACCACAGGGGAATCAGCCCCAGCATTTT
CDR3 protein: CASSPQGNQPQHF

V gene: TRBV28
J gene: TRBJ1-2
clone size: NA
D gene: TRBD1
CDR3 DNA: TGTGCCAGCAGTTTATCAGACAGGGTCTATGGCTACACCTTC
CDR3 protein: CASSLSDRVYGYTF

V gene: TRBV4-2
J gene: TRBJ2-7
clone size: NA
D gene: NA
CDR3 DNA: TGTGCCAGCAGCCAAACCATCGGGGGCCGAACCTACGAGCAGTACTTC
CDR3 protein: CASSQTIGGRTYEQYF

V gene: TRBV28
J gene: TRBJ2-7
clone size: NA
D gene: NA
CDR3 DNA: TGTGCCAGCAGCCCAGACAGAGGGTTGTTAGAGCAGTACTTC
CDR3 protein: CASSPDRGLLEQYF

V gene: TRBV19
J gene: TRBJ1-1
clone size: few
D gene: TRBD1
CDR3 DNA: TGTGCCAGCCGACAGGGAGGAGGCACTGAAGCTTTCTTT
CDR3 protein: CASRQGGGTEAFF

V gene: TRBV4-3
J gene: TRBJ2-7
clone size: NA
D gene: NA
CDR3 DNA: TGCGCCAGCAGCCAAGTCAACAGGGCTAACTACGAGCAGTACTTC
CDR3 protein: CASSQVNRANYEQYF

V gene: TRBV9
J gene: TRBJ1-2
clone size: NA
D gene: TRBD1
CDR3 DNA: TGTGCCAGCAGCGTAGTTGACAGGGGAACGGAAGGCTACACCTTC
CDR3 protein: CASSVVDRGTEGYTF

V gene: TRBV28
J gene: TRBJ2-2
clone size: once
D gene: TRBD1
CDR3 DNA: TGTGCCAGCAGTTTGTTGCAGGGGGCGACCGGGGAGCTGTTTTTT
CDR3 protein: CASSLLQGATGELFF

V gene: TRBV30
J gene: TRBJ1-5
clone size: NA
D gene: TRBD1
CDR3 DNA: TGTGCCTGGAGGAACAGGGGAGGAGGCAATCAGCCCCAGCATTTT
CDR3 protein: CAWRNRGGGNQPQHF

V gene: TRBV6-5
J gene: TRBJ1-5
clone size: NA
D gene: NA
CDR3 DNA: TGTGCCAGCAGGCCGACAGATAATAGCAATCAGCCCCAGCATTTT
CDR3 protein: CASRPTDNSNQPQHF

V gene: TRBV2
J gene: TRBJ1-6
clone size: once
D gene: TRBD1
CDR3 DNA: TGTGCCAGCATCAACAGGGGAAGCAGCAATTCACCCCTCCACTTT
CDR3 protein: CASINRGSSNSPLHF

V gene: TRBV2
J gene: TRBJ1-6
clone size: NA
D gene: TRBD1
CDR3 DNA: TGTGCCAGCAGTGCCAGAGGGACAGGGCAATCACCCCTCCACTTT
CDR3 protein: CASSARGTGQSPLHF

V gene: TRBV6-6
J gene: TRBJ2-7
clone size: NA
D gene: NA
CDR3 DNA: TGTGCCAGCAGTTACTCAGAACAGCTAAAATACGAGCAGTACTTC
CDR3 protein: CASSYSEQLKYEQYF

V gene: TRBV6-6
J gene: TRBJ1-2
clone size: NA
D gene: TRBD1
CDR3 DNA: TGTGCCAGCAGTTACTTTGGGACAGGGGTCAGAGTTAACACCTTC
CDR3 protein: CASSYFGTGVRVNTF

V gene: TRBV9
J gene: TRBJ1-4
clone size: NA
D gene: NA
CDR3 DNA: TGTGCCAGCCAGGGGCAGACTCGCGAAAAACTGTTTTTT
CDR3 protein: CASQGQTREKLFF

V gene: TRBV18
J gene: TRBJ2-2
clone size: NA
D gene: TRBD1
CDR3 DNA: TGTGCCAGCTCACCCCAGGACAGGATCCCCGGGGAGCTGTTTTTT
CDR3 protein: CASSPQDRIPGELFF

V gene: TRBV28
J gene: TRBJ2-7
clone size: NA
D gene: TRBD2
CDR3 DNA: TGTGCCAGCGGTAATGGACTAGCCTACGAGCAGTACTTC
CDR3 protein: CASGNGLAYEQYF

V gene: TRBV6-6
J gene: TRBJ1-2
clone size: NA
D gene: NA
CDR3 DNA: TGTGCCAGCAGTTACGTGGGGCTCTATGGCTACACCTTC
CDR3 protein: CASSYVGLYGYTF

V gene: TRBV7-9
J gene: TRBJ2-7
clone size: NA
D gene: TRBD2
CDR3 DNA: TGTGCCAAAGACCCCCTAGCGGGAGGCCCCTACGAGCAGTACTTC
CDR3 protein: CAKDPLAGGPYEQYF

V gene: TRBV7-2
J gene: TRBJ2-7
clone size: NA
D gene: TRBD2
CDR3 DNA: TGTGCCAGCAGGAGCGGCGGGGGCTACGAGCAGTACTTC
CDR3 protein: CASRSGGGYEQYF

V gene: TRBV7-9
J gene: TRBJ2-5
clone size: NA
D gene: NA
CDR3 DNA: TGTGCCAGCAGCTTCCAGGGACGAGGGGAGACCCAGTACTTC
CDR3 protein: CASSFQGRGETQYF

V gene: TRBV5-1
J gene: TRBJ2-5
clone size: NA
D gene: TRBD1
CDR3 DNA: TGCGCCAGCAGCTCGCGGTTCACGGACAGGGGGGGCTACCAAGAGACCCAGTACTTC
CDR3 protein: CASSSRFTDRGGYQETQYF

V gene: TRBV7-2
J gene: TRBJ2-3
clone size: NA
D gene: NA
CDR3 DNA: TGTGCCAGCAGCTTTCGGCCAGTTAGCACAGATACGCAGTATTTT
CDR3 protein: CASSFRPVSTDTQYF

V gene: TRBV9
J gene: TRBJ2-3
clone size: few
D gene: NA
CDR3 DNA: TGTGCCAGCAGCCCCAGATTTGGGGATACGCAGTATTTT
CDR3 protein: CASSPRFGDTQYF

V gene: TRBV7-2
J gene: TRBJ2-7
clone size: NA
D gene: NA
CDR3 DNA: TGTGCCAGCACCTTCCCGGGGACTGCGGGCTACGAGCAGTACTTC
CDR3 protein: CASTFPGTAGYEQYF

V gene: TRBV18
J gene: TRBJ2-7
clone size: NA
D gene: TRBD1
CDR3 DNA: TGTGCCAGCTCACGTCCGGGACAGGGAGTCTACGAGCAGTACTTC
CDR3 protein: CASSRPGQGVYEQYF

V gene: TRBV4-1
J gene: TRBJ2-7
clone size: NA
D gene: NA
CDR3 DNA: TGCGCCAGCAGCCAAGGGGCATGGGGCAGCTCGGGGGACGAGCAGTACTTC
CDR3 protein: CASSQGAWGSSGDEQYF

V gene: TRBV19
J gene: TRBJ1-1
clone size: NA
D gene: NA
CDR3 DNA: TGTGCCAGTAGTGAGGCGGTTTTGAACACTGAAGCTTTCTTT
CDR3 protein: CASSEAVLNTEAFF

V gene: TRBV5-6
J gene: TRBJ2-7
clone size: NA
D gene: TRBD1
CDR3 DNA: TGTGCCAGCAGCTTGGGACAGGGGCGAGTAACCTACGAGCAGTACTTC
CDR3 protein: CASSLGQGRVTYEQYF

V gene: TRBV7-7
J gene: TRBJ2-7
clone size: NA
D gene: NA
CDR3 DNA: TGTGCCAGCAGCCCCGGAGGACCCGACGAGCAGTACTTC
CDR3 protein: CASSPGGPDEQYF

V gene: TRBV28
J gene: TRBJ1-1
clone size: NA
D gene: NA
CDR3 DNA: TGTGCCAGCAGTTCGCCCCGATGGGGGGGCCCTACTTCTGAAGCTTTCTTT
CDR3 protein: CASSSPRWGGPTSEAFF

V gene: TRBV7-3
J gene: TRBJ2-2
clone size: NA
D gene: TRBD1
CDR3 DNA: TGTGCCAGCAGCGCTGGACAGGGGGCCACCGGGGAGCTGTTTTTT
CDR3 protein: CASSAGQGATGELFF

V gene: TRBV2
J gene: TRBJ1-2
clone size: many
D gene: NA
CDR3 DNA: TGTGCCAGCAGTGTTACAGGCCTTAACTATGGCTACACCTTC
CDR3 protein: CASSVTGLNYGYTF

V gene: TRBV27
J gene: TRBJ2-7
clone size: once
D gene: NA
CDR3 DNA: TGTGCCAGCAGTCCCCTATTGGGGATGGGCTACGAGCAGTACTTC
CDR3 protein: CASSPLLGMGYEQYF

V gene: TRBV7-2
J gene: TRBJ2-7
clone size: NA
D gene: TRBD2
CDR3 DNA: TGTGCCAGCAGCTTACGAAGCGGGGACCAACCATACGAGCAGTACTTC
CDR3 protein: CASSLRSGDQPYEQYF

V gene: TRBV7-2
J gene: TRBJ1-4
clone size: NA
D gene: TRBD1
CDR3 DNA: TGTGCCAGCAGCTTAAGCCGGCGGACAGGGGGCGATGAAAAACTGTTTTTT
CDR3 protein: CASSLSRRTGGDEKLFF

V gene: TRBV6-5
J gene: TRBJ2-5
clone size: NA
D gene: NA
CDR3 DNA: TGTGCCAGCAGTTCGTCGGTGCAAGAGACCCAGTACTTC
CDR3 protein: CASSSSVQETQYF

V gene: TRBV28
J gene: TRBJ1-2
clone size: NA
D gene: NA
CDR3 DNA: TGTGCCAGCAGTTTATCCCCACCTCCTTGGTATGGCTACACCTTC
CDR3 protein: CASSLSPPPWYGYTF

V gene: TRBV6-6
J gene: TRBJ2-5
clone size: few
D gene: TRBD1
CDR3 DNA: TGTGCCAGCAGCGACAGGGAAGAGACCCAGTACTTC
CDR3 protein: CASSDREETQYF

V gene: TRBV7-9
J gene: TRBJ1-3
clone size: NA
D gene: TRBD1
CDR3 DNA: TGTGCCAGCAGCCCCCCAGACAGGGCTCCTGGAAACACCATATATTTT
CDR3 protein: CASSPPDRAPGNTIYF

V gene: TRBV18
J gene: TRBJ1-5
clone size: once
D gene: NA
CDR3 DNA: TGTGCCAGCTCACCACCCCTAGGGGCAAATCAGCCCCAGCATTTT
CDR3 protein: CASSPPLGANQPQHF

V gene: TRBV27
J gene: TRBJ2-1
clone size: few
D gene: NA
CDR3 DNA: TGTGCCAGCAGTTTTCAGGGTTCTGAGCAGTTCTTC
CDR3 protein: CASSFQGSEQFF

V gene: TRBV6-5
J gene: TRBJ2-1
clone size: NA
D gene: TRBD1
CDR3 DNA: TGTGCCAGCAGCGGACAGGGAGGCAATGAGCAGTTCTTC
CDR3 protein: CASSGQGGNEQFF

V gene: TRBV28
J gene: TRBJ1-2
clone size: few
D gene: NA
CDR3 DNA: TGTGCCAGCAGTTTAAAGGCCCCCTATGGCTACACCTTC
CDR3 protein: CASSLKAPYGYTF

V gene: TRBV29-1
J gene: TRBJ1-1
clone size: once
D gene: NA
CDR3 DNA: TGCAGCGCCGGGGGCCAAACAGGGAAGACTGAAGCTTTCTTT
CDR3 protein: CSAGGQTGKTEAFF

V gene: TRBV11-2
J gene: TRBJ1-1
clone size: NA
D gene: NA
CDR3 DNA: TGTGCCAGCAGTCCTACAGAGAACACTGAAGCTTTCTTT
CDR3 protein: CASSPTENTEAFF

V gene: TRBV6-6
J gene: TRBJ1-1
clone size: NA
D gene: NA
CDR3 DNA: TGTGCCAGCAGCCAGGGGAGGAACACTGAAGCTTTCTTT
CDR3 protein: CASSQGRNTEAFF

V gene: TRBV11-1
J gene: TRBJ2-1
clone size: once
D gene: TRBD2
CDR3 DNA: TGTGCCAGCCGGTGGGGACTAGCGGGCGTCTCCTACAATGAGCAGTTCTTC
CDR3 protein: CASRWGLAGVSYNEQFF

V gene: TRBV9
J gene: TRBJ2-7
clone size: NA
D gene: TRBD2
CDR3 DNA: TGTGCCAGCTCGAGGGCGGGAGGCTACGAGCAGTACTTC
CDR3 protein: CASSRAGGYEQYF